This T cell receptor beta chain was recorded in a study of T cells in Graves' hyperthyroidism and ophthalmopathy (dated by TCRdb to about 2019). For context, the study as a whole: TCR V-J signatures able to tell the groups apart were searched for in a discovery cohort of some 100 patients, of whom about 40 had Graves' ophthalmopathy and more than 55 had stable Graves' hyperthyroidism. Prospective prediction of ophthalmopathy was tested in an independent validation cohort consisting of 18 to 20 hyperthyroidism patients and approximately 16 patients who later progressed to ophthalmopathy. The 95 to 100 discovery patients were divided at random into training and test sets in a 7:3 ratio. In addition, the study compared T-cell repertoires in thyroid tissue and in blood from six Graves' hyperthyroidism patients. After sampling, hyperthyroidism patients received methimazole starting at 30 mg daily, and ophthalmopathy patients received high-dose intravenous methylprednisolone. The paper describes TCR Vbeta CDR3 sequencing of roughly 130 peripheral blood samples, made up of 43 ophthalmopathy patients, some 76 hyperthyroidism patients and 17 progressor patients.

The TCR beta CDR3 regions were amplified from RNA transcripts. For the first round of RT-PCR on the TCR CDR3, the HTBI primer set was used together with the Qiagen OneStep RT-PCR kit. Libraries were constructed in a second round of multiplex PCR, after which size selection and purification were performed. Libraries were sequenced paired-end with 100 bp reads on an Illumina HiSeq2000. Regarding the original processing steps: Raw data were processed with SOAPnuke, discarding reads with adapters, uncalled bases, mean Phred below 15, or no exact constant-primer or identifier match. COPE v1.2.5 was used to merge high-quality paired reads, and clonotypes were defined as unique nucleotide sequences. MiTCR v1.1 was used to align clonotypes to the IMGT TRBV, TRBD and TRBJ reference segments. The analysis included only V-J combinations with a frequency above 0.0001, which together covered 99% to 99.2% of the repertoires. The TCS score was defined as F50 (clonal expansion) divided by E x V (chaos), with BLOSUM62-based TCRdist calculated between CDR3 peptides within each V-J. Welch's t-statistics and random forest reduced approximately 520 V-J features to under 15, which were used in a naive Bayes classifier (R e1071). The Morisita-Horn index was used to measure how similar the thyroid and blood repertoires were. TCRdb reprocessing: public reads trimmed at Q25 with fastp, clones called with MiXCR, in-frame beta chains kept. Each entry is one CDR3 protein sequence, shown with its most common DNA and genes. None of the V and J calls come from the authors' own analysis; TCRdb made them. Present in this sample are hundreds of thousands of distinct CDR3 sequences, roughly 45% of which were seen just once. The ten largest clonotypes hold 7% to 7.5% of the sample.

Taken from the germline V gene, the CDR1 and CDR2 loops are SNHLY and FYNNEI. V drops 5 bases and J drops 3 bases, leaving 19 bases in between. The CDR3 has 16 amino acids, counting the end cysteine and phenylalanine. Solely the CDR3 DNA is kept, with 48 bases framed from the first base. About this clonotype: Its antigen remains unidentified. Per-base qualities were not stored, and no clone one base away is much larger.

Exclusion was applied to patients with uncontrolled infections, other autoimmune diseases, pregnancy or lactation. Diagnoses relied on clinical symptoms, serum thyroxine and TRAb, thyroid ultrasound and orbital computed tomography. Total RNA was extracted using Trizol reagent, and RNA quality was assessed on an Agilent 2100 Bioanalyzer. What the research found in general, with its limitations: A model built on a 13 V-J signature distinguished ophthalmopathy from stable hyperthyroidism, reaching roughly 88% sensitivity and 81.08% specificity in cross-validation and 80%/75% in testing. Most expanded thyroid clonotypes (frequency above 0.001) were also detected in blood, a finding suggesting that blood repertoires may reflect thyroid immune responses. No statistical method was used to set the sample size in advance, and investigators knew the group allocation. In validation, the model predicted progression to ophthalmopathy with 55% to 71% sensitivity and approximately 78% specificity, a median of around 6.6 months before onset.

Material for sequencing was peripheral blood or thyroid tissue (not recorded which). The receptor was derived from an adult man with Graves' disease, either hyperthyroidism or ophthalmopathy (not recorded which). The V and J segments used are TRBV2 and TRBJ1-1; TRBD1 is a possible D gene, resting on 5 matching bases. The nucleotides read TGTGCCAGCAGTCTGCAGGTGTTTAGGGACTACACTGAAGCTTTCTTT. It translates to CASSLQVFRDYTEAFF.